This T cell receptor (beta chain) originates from a study of T cells in Graves' hyperthyroidism and ophthalmopathy. This clonotype was seen ten or more times. Its matching antigen is unknown. The study, taken as a whole, reports: Most clonotypes expanded in thyroid above 0.001 were likewise present in blood. The model forecast ophthalmopathy, anticipating it by a median roughly 6.5 months before onset.

V lost 6 bases, J lost 6 bases, and 8 bases stayed unmatched. The V gene's germline CDR1 is SNHLY and CDR2 FYNNEI. CDR3 length: 15 amino acids. RNA transcripts provided the source from which TCR beta CDR3 regions were amplified. HTBI primers were the set used in a first-round RT-PCR of the TCR CDR3. MiXCR, applied by TCRdb to the multiplex PCR reads, yields one record per CDR3 protein. The sample holds about 400,000 distinct CDR3 sequences, around an eighth seen once. Reasons for excluding patients were uncontrolled infection, other autoimmune disease, pregnancy or lactation. The diagnostic basis comprised clinical symptoms, serum thyroxine and TRAb, thyroid ultrasound and orbital computed tomography.

The chain has TRBV2 and TRBJ2-2; 9 nucleotides line up with TRBD1. Sequencing was performed on blood. The TCR originated in a man aged 50 to 60 with Graves' ophthalmopathy. CDR3 residues: CASSYGQGLAGELFF. The CDR3 DNA follows: TGTGCCAGCAGCTACGGACAGGGGTTAGCCGGGGAGCTGTTTTTT.